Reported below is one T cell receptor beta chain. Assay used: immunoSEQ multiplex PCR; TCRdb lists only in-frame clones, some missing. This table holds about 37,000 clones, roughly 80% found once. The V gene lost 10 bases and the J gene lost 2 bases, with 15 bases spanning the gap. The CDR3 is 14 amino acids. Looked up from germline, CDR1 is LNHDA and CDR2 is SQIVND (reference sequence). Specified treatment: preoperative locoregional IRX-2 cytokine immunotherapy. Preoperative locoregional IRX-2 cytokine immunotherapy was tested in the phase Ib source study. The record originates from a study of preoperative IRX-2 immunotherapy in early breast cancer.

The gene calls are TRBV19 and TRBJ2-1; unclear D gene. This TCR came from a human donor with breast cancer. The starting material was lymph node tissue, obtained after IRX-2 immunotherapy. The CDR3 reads CATQSRQTYNEQFF. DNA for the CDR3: TGTGCCACCCAATCACGTCAAACCTACAATGAGCAGTTCTTC.